A selection of T cell receptor beta chains follows, all from one sample in a study of shared clonotypes between healthy human individuals. The method was immunoSEQ multiplex PCR; TCRdb's version includes in-frame clones alone and lacks a portion of them. The table has 2 million to 2.5 million clones, around 92% seen once. Material: naive CD4+ T cells from PBMCs. The receptors were gathered from a man aged 18 to 30 in good health. Some clones in this sample may be carry-over from other donors' samples. CDR3s include the opening cysteine and the closing phenylalanine or tryptophan. The D gene is left open where the match is weak. The size field is filled for only some rows; it gives once, few, many or a size class.

v_call: TRBV4-3
d_call: .
j_call: TRBJ2-3
clone_size: .
cdr3_aa: CASSQEQNTDTQYF
cdr3_nt: TGCGCCAGCAGCCAAGAGCAGAACACAGATACGCAGTATTTT

v_call: TRBV28
d_call: .
j_call: TRBJ1-1
clone_size: .
cdr3_aa: CASSPRSSMNTEAFF
cdr3_nt: TGTGCCAGCAGTCCCAGGTCCTCCATGAACACTGAAGCTTTCTTT

v_call: TRBV2
d_call: TRBD1
j_call: TRBJ1-4
clone_size: .
cdr3_aa: CASSGQAGEKLFF
cdr3_nt: TGTGCCAGCAGCGGACAGGCTGGCGAAAAACTGTTTTTT

v_call: TRBV11-3
d_call: .
j_call: TRBJ2-1
clone_size: .
cdr3_aa: CASSFQSYNEQFF
cdr3_nt: TGTGCCAGCAGCTTCCAATCCTACAATGAGCAGTTCTTC

v_call: TRBV28
d_call: TRBD2
j_call: TRBJ2-7
clone_size: once
cdr3_aa: CASRDRTSGRAYEQYF
cdr3_nt: TGTGCCAGCAGAGACAGGACTAGCGGGAGGGCGTACGAGCAGTACTTC

v_call: TRBV5-4
d_call: TRBD2
j_call: TRBJ2-3
clone_size: .
cdr3_aa: CASSRTSQSTDTQYF
cdr3_nt: TGTGCCAGCAGCAGGACTAGCCAGAGCACAGATACGCAGTATTTT

v_call: TRBV5-6
d_call: .
j_call: TRBJ1-2
clone_size: .
cdr3_aa: CASSFLNYGYTF
cdr3_nt: TGTGCCAGCAGCTTTCTGAACTATGGCTACACCTTC

v_call: TRBV30
d_call: TRBD1
j_call: TRBJ1-5
clone_size: .
cdr3_aa: CAWGAGTGFGQPQHF
cdr3_nt: TGTGCCTGGGGAGCCGGGACAGGGTTTGGTCAGCCCCAGCATTTT

v_call: TRBV5-8
d_call: TRBD1
j_call: TRBJ1-3
clone_size: .
cdr3_aa: CASSSGQGRGNTIYF
cdr3_nt: TGTGCCAGCAGTAGCGGACAGGGCAGAGGAAACACCATATATTTT

v_call: TRBV6-1
d_call: TRBD2
j_call: TRBJ2-1
clone_size: .
cdr3_aa: CASTQTSGSYNEQFF
cdr3_nt: TGTGCCAGCACCCAGACTAGCGGGAGCTACAATGAGCAGTTCTTC

v_call: TRBV10-3
d_call: .
j_call: TRBJ2-6
clone_size: .
cdr3_aa: CAMGKGQGANVLTF
cdr3_nt: TGTGCCATGGGAAAGGGTCAGGGGGCCAACGTCCTGACTTTC

v_call: TRBV6-5
d_call: TRBD1
j_call: TRBJ1-2
clone_size: once
cdr3_aa: CASRSGTGRFGGYTF
cdr3_nt: TGTGCCAGCAGATCCGGGACAGGGCGGTTTGGAGGCTACACCTTC

v_call: TRBV5-1
d_call: TRBD1
j_call: TRBJ2-7
clone_size: .
cdr3_aa: CASSSGQGSYEQYF
cdr3_nt: TGCGCCAGCAGCTCGGGACAGGGTTCCTACGAGCAGTACTTC

v_call: TRBV28
d_call: .
j_call: TRBJ1-4
clone_size: once
cdr3_aa: CASSSIDPTRATNEKLFF
cdr3_nt: TGTGCCAGCAGCTCCATCGACCCGACCCGAGCAACTAATGAAAAACTGTTTTTT

v_call: TRBV5-5
d_call: .
j_call: TRBJ2-3
clone_size: .
cdr3_aa: CASSLVRPSTDTQYF
cdr3_nt: TGTGCCAGCAGCTTGGTACGTCCTAGCACAGATACGCAGTATTTT

v_call: TRBV11-2
d_call: .
j_call: TRBJ1-2
clone_size: .
cdr3_aa: CASSPRDVAEDYTF
cdr3_nt: TGTGCCAGCAGCCCTCGGGACGTTGCGGAGGACTACACCTTC

v_call: TRBV5-1
d_call: TRBD1
j_call: TRBJ2-1
clone_size: .
cdr3_aa: CASSFQATGGLGNEQFF
cdr3_nt: TGCGCCAGCAGCTTCCAAGCGACAGGGGGGCTTGGCAATGAGCAGTTCTTC

v_call: TRBV5-1
d_call: TRBD1
j_call: TRBJ1-1
clone_size: once
cdr3_aa: CASSLGQGAVEAFF
cdr3_nt: TGCGCCAGCAGCTTGGGACAGGGGGCGGTTGAAGCTTTCTTT

v_call: TRBV7-9
d_call: TRBD1
j_call: TRBJ1-3
clone_size: .
cdr3_aa: CASSLRTGGGNTIYF
cdr3_nt: TGTGCCAGCAGCCTCCGGACAGGGGGGGGAAACACCATATATTTT

v_call: TRBV7-9
d_call: .
j_call: TRBJ1-5
clone_size: once
cdr3_aa: CASSLNTNQPQHF
cdr3_nt: TGTGCCAGCAGCTTAAACACAAATCAGCCCCAGCATTTT

v_call: TRBV30
d_call: .
j_call: TRBJ1-1
clone_size: .
cdr3_aa: CAWSPQPNTEAFF
cdr3_nt: TGTGCCTGGAGCCCACAGCCGAACACTGAAGCTTTCTTT

v_call: TRBV28
d_call: TRBD1
j_call: TRBJ1-1
clone_size: .
cdr3_aa: CASSQGQPPGAFF
cdr3_nt: TGTGCCAGCAGCCAGGGACAGCCGCCGGGAGCTTTCTTT

v_call: TRBV2
d_call: .
j_call: TRBJ1-5
clone_size: .
cdr3_aa: CASTGRLGRDQPQHF
cdr3_nt: TGTGCCAGCACGGGGAGATTGGGGCGAGATCAGCCCCAGCATTTT

v_call: TRBV7-9
d_call: .
j_call: TRBJ1-3
clone_size: few
cdr3_aa: CASSPMPGNTIYF
cdr3_nt: TGTGCCAGCAGCCCGATGCCCGGAAACACCATATATTTT

v_call: TRBV4-3
d_call: .
j_call: TRBJ1-1
clone_size: .
cdr3_aa: CASSRARGGTTEAFF
cdr3_nt: TGCGCCAGCAGCCGCGCGCGGGGGGGAACCACTGAAGCTTTCTTT

v_call: TRBV28
d_call: TRBD1
j_call: TRBJ2-2
clone_size: .
cdr3_aa: CASSRRQGNTGELFF
cdr3_nt: TGTGCCAGCAGTAGACGACAGGGGAACACCGGGGAGCTGTTTTTT

v_call: TRBV7-8
d_call: .
j_call: TRBJ2-1
clone_size: .
cdr3_aa: CASSNLGEATYNEQFF
cdr3_nt: TGTGCCAGCAGCAATCTGGGGGAGGCCACCTACAATGAGCAGTTCTTC

v_call: TRBV5-1
d_call: TRBD2
j_call: TRBJ2-1
clone_size: .
cdr3_aa: CASSLLASGGSSYNEQFF
cdr3_nt: TGCGCCAGCAGCTTGTTGGCTAGCGGAGGGAGTTCCTACAATGAGCAGTTCTTC

v_call: TRBV4-1
d_call: .
j_call: TRBJ2-7
clone_size: .
cdr3_aa: CASSQGLLSYEQYF
cdr3_nt: TGCGCCAGCAGCCAGGGTCTACTCTCCTACGAGCAGTACTTC